The TCR beta chain described here comes from a study of regulatory T cells in long-lasting Graves disease. Study summary: Persistence in Graves' disease required over 5 years of antithyroid drugs plus positive TSH receptor antibodies.

The sample holds many counts of this clonotype. Its target is not known. To make TCR beta libraries, researchers used iRepertoire HTBI primers and Arm-PCR of CDR3 regions. Per the study methods: Taken together, the samples had 62 TRBV and more than 11 TRBJ segments identified. Using its own MiXCR run on the multiplex PCR reads, TCRdb lists one record per CDR3 protein. Clone size and V and J calls follow TCRdb, not the original study. The table shows approximately 500,000 distinct CDR3 sequences, with around a fifth occurring only once. General study findings and limits: TRBV28, TRBJ1-2 and TRBJ2-5 were favored in persistent disease. TCR diversity was lower in persistent Graves' patients than in newly diagnosed ones.

Trimming stripped 4 bases from V and 0 bases from J, with 7 bases between. The CDR3 length is 13 residues. Per germline, CDR1 MDHEN and CDR2 SYDVKM. Documented time point: persistent/refractory GD, antithyroid drugs over 5 years with positive TRAb. Extracted RNA from PBMCs served as the source of the TCR library. Specimen: peripheral blood mononuclear cells (PBMCs), collected when the disease was refractory, from a patient treated with antithyroid drugs. The gene calls are TRBV28 and TRBJ2-7; D is ambiguous. The sequence was obtained from a female donor with Graves disease. CDR3 loop: CASSSRSSYEQYF. In nucleotides, the CDR3 is TGTGCCAGCAGTTCTCGTAGCTCCTACGAGCAGTACTTC. The full variable domain, completed using reference TRBV28 and TRBJ2-7, is DVKVTQSSRYLVKRTGEKVFLECVQDMDHENMFWYRQDPGLGLRLIYFSYDVKMKEKGDIPEGYSVSREKKERFSLILESASTNQTSMYLCASSSRSSYEQYFGPGTRLTVT.